Listed below are T cell receptor beta chains from one sample, sequenced in a study of quantifying T cell responses using KT2 cells. Using its own MiXCR run on the UMI-ligation and nested PCR reads, TCRdb lists one record per CDR3 protein. This table has some 34,000 distinct CDR3 sequences, about 9.3% appearing once. Sequenced sample: PBMCs spiked with cells of the T cell clone KT2. These receptors came from a human donor. CDR3s include the opening cysteine and the closing phenylalanine or tryptophan. The D gene is left open where the match is weak. Rows give clone size only sometimes, using once, few, many, or a class for an expanded clone.

>.|TRBJ2-1|TRBD1|TRBV30
TGTGCCTGGGGGACAGGGGGTCGGGCTGAGCAGTTCTTC
CAWGTGGRAEQFF
>many|TRBJ2-5|.|TRBV11-2
TGTGCCAGCAGCTTAGAACGGCTGGAGACCCAGTACTTC
CASSLERLETQYF
>few|TRBJ1-1|.|TRBV29-1
TGCAGCGTGGTAGAAAAGGACTACATGAACACTGAAGCTTTCTTT
CSVVEKDYMNTEAFF
>few|TRBJ1-1|TRBD1|TRBV9
TGTGCCAGCAGCCAGGGGGAAGGCACTGAAGCTTTCTTT
CASSQGEGTEAFF
>many|TRBJ1-5|.|TRBV20-1
TGCAGTGCTAGTACCGGGACCTATAGCAATCAGCCCCAGCATTTT
CSASTGTYSNQPQHF
>medium-sized|TRBJ2-1|TRBD2|TRBV6-4
TGTGCCAGCAGTGACTCGACTAGCGGGAGCAATGAGCAGTTCTTC
CASSDSTSGSNEQFF
>.|TRBJ2-7|TRBD2|TRBV12-3/TRBV12-4
TGTGCCAGCAGTTTTGCCAGCGGGGGCCCCTCCTACGAGCAGTACTTC
CASSFASGGPSYEQYF
>.|TRBJ1-1|.|TRBV20-1
TGCAGTGCTAGTGGGGGCTGGCTAGGGAACACTGAAGCTTTCTTT
CSASGGWLGNTEAFF
>.|TRBJ2-5|.|TRBV5-8
TGTGCCAGCAGCTTCGGGACAACCAGCCGCGGGGAGACCCAGTACTTC
CASSFGTTSRGETQYF
>.|TRBJ1-1|TRBD1|TRBV7-2
TGTGCCAGCAGCTTTGCCGGGACAGGGGGCACTGAAGCTTTCTTT
CASSFAGTGGTEAFF
>many|TRBJ1-2|TRBD1|TRBV29-1
TGCAGCTCCTCGACAGGGTCGGGCTATGGCTACACCTTC
CSSSTGSGYGYTF
>many|TRBJ2-7|.|TRBV24-1
TGTGCCACCAGTGATCCCAGGACGGGATACTACGAGCAGTACTTC
CATSDPRTGYYEQYF
>.|TRBJ1-1|.|TRBV28
TGTGCCAGCAGATCGCCGAACACTGAAGCTTTCTTT
CASRSPNTEAFF
>many|TRBJ2-5|.|TRBV29-1
TGCAGCGCCCTGGGACAATACCAAGAGACCCAGTACTTC
CSALGQYQETQYF
>many|TRBJ2-1|.|TRBV6-2/TRBV6-3
TGTGCCAGCAGTAGGGGGGGCCAATACAATGAGCAGTTCTTC
CASSRGGQYNEQFF
>many|TRBJ2-2|.|TRBV6-1
TGTGCCAGCAGTGAAGCAGGGGACACCGGGGAGCTGTTTTTT
CASSEAGDTGELFF
>few|TRBJ1-2|TRBD1|TRBV4-1
TGCGCCAGCAGCCAGGGGACAGGGGGCCTAGGCTACACCTTC
CASSQGTGGLGYTF
>.|TRBJ2-3|TRBD1|TRBV4-3
TGCGCCAGCAGCCAGGGACAGCGAGACACAGATACGCAGTATTTT
CASSQGQRDTDTQYF
>.|TRBJ2-3|TRBD2|TRBV6-1
TGTGCCAGCAGTGACCCTACTAGCGGGGACACAGATACGCAGTATTTT
CASSDPTSGDTDTQYF
>many|TRBJ2-7|TRBD2|TRBV19
TGTGCCAGTAGTATCACTAGCGGGGGTTCCTACGAGCAGTACTTC
CASSITSGGSYEQYF
>few|TRBJ1-1|.|TRBV25-1
TGTGCCAGCAGTCGACAGTTGAACACTGAAGCTTTCTTT
CASSRQLNTEAFF
>many|TRBJ2-7|.|TRBV30
TGTGCCTGGAGTGTAAGGACCGCCGGTTCCTACGAGCAGTACTTC
CAWSVRTAGSYEQYF
>many|TRBJ2-1|TRBD2|TRBV6-5
TGTGCCAGCAGTTACTCGATTGCACTAGCGGGGTACAATGAGCAGTTCTTC
CASSYSIALAGYNEQFF
>medium-sized|TRBJ1-1|.|TRBV6-5
TGTGCCAGCAGTCAAGGGGTTCGCGACACTGAAGCTTTCTTT
CASSQGVRDTEAFF
>.|TRBJ2-5|TRBD2|TRBV9
TGTGCCAGCAGCGTCAGGACTAGCGGGAGGGAGACCCAGTACTTC
CASSVRTSGRETQYF
>.|TRBJ1-5|.|TRBV18
TGTGCCAGCTCACCACCGGGTGGTCAGCCCCAGCATTTT
CASSPPGGQPQHF
>many|TRBJ2-7|TRBD2|TRBV29-1
TGCAGCGTTATAGGATGGGACTATCCCTACGAGCAGTACTTC
CSVIGWDYPYEQYF
>few|TRBJ1-1|.|TRBV6-5
TGTGCCAGCAGTTACTCGAAGGACGCCATGAACACTGAAGCTTTCTTT
CASSYSKDAMNTEAFF
>many|TRBJ2-5|.|TRBV7-8
TGTGCCAGCAGCTTAGGCGCCCAAGAGACCCAGTACTTC
CASSLGAQETQYF
>many|TRBJ2-3|.|TRBV20-1
TGCAGTGCTAGCTTTCGGACTAGCACAGATACGCAGTATTTT
CSASFRTSTDTQYF
>many|TRBJ2-1|.|TRBV18
TGTGCCAGCTCACCACGGGACTTCCAGGGTCATGAGCAGTTCTTC
CASSPRDFQGHEQFF
>many|TRBJ1-6|.|TRBV6-2/TRBV6-3
TGTGCCAGCATGATCGACAGAGACAATTCACCCCTCCACTTT
CASMIDRDNSPLHF
>many|TRBJ2-1|.|TRBV20-1
TGCAGTGCTATCGACTGGAATAGCTCCTACAATGAGCAGTTCTTC
CSAIDWNSSYNEQFF
>few|TRBJ2-7|TRBD2|TRBV5-4
TGTGCCAGCACCTTTAAGCGGACTAGCGGGGGCGACGAGCAGTACTTC
CASTFKRTSGGDEQYF
>few|TRBJ2-7|.|TRBV29-1
TGCAGCCTCGGAGAGGGGTTGCACGAGCAGTACTTC
CSLGEGLHEQYF
>.|TRBJ1-1|TRBD1|TRBV5-1
TGCGCCAGCAGACCAGGGGGGGGGATGAACACTGAAGCTTTCTTT
CASRPGGGMNTEAFF
>few|TRBJ2-2|.|TRBV7-7
TGTGCCAGCAGCTTAGCGAAGGGGGCCGGGGAGCTGTTTTTT
CASSLAKGAGELFF
>.|TRBJ1-3|.|TRBV3-1
TGTGCCAGCAGCTTACAAAGACAGAGTAGCTCTGGAAACACCATATATTTT
CASSLQRQSSSGNTIYF
>.|TRBJ2-7|.|TRBV20-1
TGCAGTGCTAGACAGTTTTCCGAGCAGTACTTC
CSARQFSEQYF
>.|TRBJ2-1|TRBD2|TRBV29-1
TGCAGCGTTTCACGGCGTGCCTACGCGGGAGAGGGCTACAATGAGCAGTTCTTC
CSVSRRAYAGEGYNEQFF
>.|TRBJ2-7|.|TRBV7-9
TGTGCCAGCAGCTTAATCTCAGGGTTTGGGAACGAGCAGTACTTC
CASSLISGFGNEQYF
>.|TRBJ1-1|.|TRBV6-5
TGTGCCAGCAGTTACTCGAAGGTGACTGAAGCTTTCTTT
CASSYSKVTEAFF
>many|TRBJ1-5|.|TRBV7-9
TGTGCCAGCAGCTTAGCGGGGCAAGACAATCAGCCCCAGCATTTT
CASSLAGQDNQPQHF
>many|TRBJ2-1|TRBD1|TRBV24-1
TGTGCCACCTCCCGACAGGGGACCGGTGAGCAGTTCTTC
CATSRQGTGEQFF
>many|TRBJ1-1|.|TRBV2
TGTGCCAGCAGCGGGACGGTTAACACTGAAGCTTTCTTT
CASSGTVNTEAFF
>.|TRBJ1-5|TRBD1|TRBV12-3/TRBV12-4
TGTGCCAGCAGTTCCCCGGGACAGGGCAATCAGCCCCAGCATTTT
CASSSPGQGNQPQHF
>few|TRBJ2-5|.|TRBV5-6
TGTGCCAGCAGCTTGGAAGGTGGTGCATCTGGCGAGACCCAGTACTTC
CASSLEGGASGETQYF
>medium-sized|TRBJ1-2|.|TRBV18
TGTGCCAGCTCACCCAGCCAAGCCAGCTTCTATGGCTACACCTTC
CASSPSQASFYGYTF
>few|TRBJ1-5|TRBD1|TRBV6-6
TGTGCCAGCAGGAACTCCCAGGGACAGGGCAGCAATCAGCCCCAGCATTTT
CASRNSQGQGSNQPQHF
>few|TRBJ1-5|TRBD1|TRBV19
TGTGCCAGTAGGGGGACAGCCGCCCCCAATCAGCCCCAGCATTTT
CASRGTAAPNQPQHF
>medium-sized|TRBJ1-1|.|TRBV29-1
TGCAGCGTTGATCGGCGGAACACTGAAGCTTTCTTT
CSVDRRNTEAFF
>few|TRBJ2-1|TRBD2|TRBV20-1
TGCAGTGCCCGAAGCGGGAGTAGGACCGAGCAGTTCTTC
CSARSGSRTEQFF
>.|TRBJ2-3|.|TRBV7-2
TGTGCCAGCAGCTGGTACCCTCGCACAGATACGCAGTATTTT
CASSWYPRTDTQYF